This TCR beta chain was profiled in a study of CD8+ T cells in alopecia areata. The sequencing template was cDNA reverse transcribed from extracted RNA. Produced via immunoSEQ multiplex PCR; TCRdb's table is partial and in-frame only. Of around 190,000 clones listed, roughly three fifths are singletons. V shed 5 bases and J 4 bases; nucleotides not matched to a gene: 7. Germline V gene lookup returns CDR1 SEHNR and CDR2 FQNEAQ (reference sequence). This CDR3 has 14 amino acids. Sequenced sample: CD8+ T cells sorted from blood. The genes are TRBV7-9 and TRBJ1-1; 7 bases map to TRBD1. The receptor was isolated from a human donor in good health. CDR3 coding DNA: TGTGCCAGCAGCGGAAGACAGGGTATCACTGAAGCTTTCTTT. Protein product: CASSGRQGITEAFF.